This TCR beta chain was sequenced for a study of neurological immune-mediated disorders. TCRdb reprocessed the 5' RACE reads via MiXCR and lists one record per CDR3 protein. This table holds 70,000 to 95,000 distinct CDR3 sequences, about 13% found once. In this sample, this clonotype turned up many times. V was pared by 0 bases and J by 7 bases, with 9 bases between. Germline CDR1 reads ENHRY; CDR2 reads SYGVKD. This CDR3 contains 14 residues. Specified time point: longitudinal time-point 2. The chain couples TRBV10-3 to TRBJ1-4, with D uncertain. The sequence was collected from a female donor with HTLV-1-associated myelopathy (HAM/TSP). Source material: PBMCs. CDR3 bases: TGTGCCATCAGTGAGTCCAGGAAAAGTGAAAAACTGTTTTTT. Amino acids: CAISESRKSEKLFF.